A selection of T cell receptor beta chains follows, all from one sample in a study of blood T cell repertoires in COVID-19. Only in-frame clones appear in the TCRdb table, and some are missing; sequencing was by immunoSEQ multiplex PCR. The data hold some 240,000 clones, with 70% to 90% observed a single time. The sequencing input was PBMCs or T cells enriched from blood (not recorded which). These TCRs come from a woman between 45 and 65 years old who had been exposed to COVID-19. The CDR3 runs from the conserved cysteine through the conserved F or W. Fields, in order: D gene, clone size, J gene, V gene, CDR3 protein, CDR3 DNA. D genes are given only for firm matches. Size tells how often a clone was seen (once, few, many) or the class of an expanded clone, and some rows leave it out.

d_gene: -; abundance: -; j_gene: TRBJ2-5; v_gene: TRBV5-4; CDR3aa: CASSLNRGQETQYF; CDR3nt: TGTGCCAGCAGCTTAAACCGGGGGCAAGAGACCCAGTACTTC
d_gene: TRBD2; abundance: -; j_gene: TRBJ2-2; v_gene: TRBV5-1; CDR3aa: CASSLDLAGTGELFF; CDR3nt: TGCGCCAGCAGCTTGGACCTAGCGGGTACCGGGGAGCTGTTTTTT
d_gene: -; abundance: -; j_gene: TRBJ1-2; v_gene: TRBV11-2; CDR3aa: CASSQNPDGDYGYTF; CDR3nt: TGTGCCAGCAGCCAAAACCCCGACGGGGACTATGGCTACACCTTC
d_gene: TRBD1; abundance: -; j_gene: TRBJ1-5; v_gene: TRBV18; CDR3aa: CASSPETGGSQPQHF; CDR3nt: TGTGCCAGCTCACCGGAGACAGGGGGGAGTCAGCCCCAGCATTTT
d_gene: -; abundance: -; j_gene: TRBJ1-1; v_gene: TRBV19; CDR3aa: CASSMGRGTEAFF; CDR3nt: TGTGCCAGTAGTATGGGGAGGGGCACTGAAGCTTTCTTT
d_gene: -; abundance: -; j_gene: TRBJ1-5; v_gene: TRBV6-9; CDR3aa: CASEREGNQPQHF; CDR3nt: TGTGCCAGCGAGAGGGAGGGTAATCAGCCCCAGCATTTT
d_gene: TRBD1; abundance: -; j_gene: TRBJ1-6; v_gene: TRBV19; CDR3aa: CASSIGQGVYSPLHF; CDR3nt: TGTGCCAGTAGTATAGGACAGGGGGTTTATTCACCCCTCCACTTT
d_gene: TRBD1; abundance: -; j_gene: TRBJ1-3; v_gene: TRBV7-2; CDR3aa: CASSLRTGRASGNTIYF; CDR3nt: TGTGCCAGCAGCCTGAGGACAGGGAGGGCGTCTGGAAACACCATATATTTT
d_gene: TRBD1; abundance: once; j_gene: TRBJ2-1; v_gene: TRBV28; CDR3aa: CASSRITGVAYNEQFF; CDR3nt: TGTGCCAGCAGCCGAATTACAGGGGTGGCCTACAATGAGCAGTTCTTC
d_gene: TRBD2; abundance: -; j_gene: TRBJ2-5; v_gene: TRBV5-1; CDR3aa: CASSLAWGGQETQYF; CDR3nt: TGCGCCAGCAGCTTGGCCTGGGGGGGCCAAGAGACCCAGTACTTC
d_gene: -; abundance: -; j_gene: TRBJ1-4; v_gene: TRBV28; CDR3aa: CASSLLTGIGEKLFF; CDR3nt: TGTGCCAGCAGTTTACTAACAGGGATCGGAGAAAAACTGTTTTTT
d_gene: TRBD2; abundance: -; j_gene: TRBJ2-5; v_gene: TRBV27; CDR3aa: CASSLSERGGRETQYF; CDR3nt: TGTGCCAGCAGTTTATCCGAACGGGGGGGCAGGGAGACCCAGTACTTC
d_gene: TRBD1; abundance: once; j_gene: TRBJ2-3; v_gene: TRBV2; CDR3aa: CASRARDRGRTDTQYF; CDR3nt: TGTGCCAGCAGGGCGAGGGACAGGGGGCGGACAGATACGCAGTATTTT
d_gene: TRBD1; abundance: once; j_gene: TRBJ1-1; v_gene: TRBV19; CDR3aa: CASMSGGRGAFF; CDR3nt: TGTGCCAGTATGTCAGGGGGTCGGGGAGCTTTCTTT
d_gene: -; abundance: -; j_gene: TRBJ2-7; v_gene: TRBV20-1; CDR3aa: CSARGQYEQYF; CDR3nt: TGCAGTGCTAGGGGGCAATACGAGCAGTACTTC
d_gene: TRBD1; abundance: -; j_gene: TRBJ1-2; v_gene: TRBV3-1/TRBV3-2; CDR3aa: CASSQDPDRAGYTF; CDR3nt: TGTGCCAGCAGCCAAGATCCCGACAGGGCTGGCTACACCTTC
d_gene: TRBD1; abundance: once; j_gene: TRBJ1-6; v_gene: TRBV27; CDR3aa: CASSLKGNRGGVSPLHF; CDR3nt: TGTGCCAGCAGTTTAAAAGGGAACAGGGGGGGAGTTTCCCCCCTCCACTTT
d_gene: TRBD1; abundance: -; j_gene: TRBJ1-4; v_gene: TRBV5-6; CDR3aa: CASSPGGTGATGEKLFF; CDR3nt: TGTGCCAGCAGCCCCGGCGGGACAGGGGCGACGGGTGAAAAACTGTTTTTT
d_gene: -; abundance: -; j_gene: TRBJ2-7; v_gene: TRBV6-5; CDR3aa: CASSRPQGYEQYF; CDR3nt: TGTGCCAGCAGTCGTCCCCAGGGGTACGAGCAGTACTTC
d_gene: -; abundance: -; j_gene: TRBJ1-2; v_gene: TRBV4-1; CDR3aa: CASSQGGLFETANYGYTF; CDR3nt: TGCGCCAGCAGCCAAGGGGGCCTCTTTGAGACAGCCAACTATGGCTACACCTTC
d_gene: -; abundance: -; j_gene: TRBJ2-3; v_gene: TRBV2; CDR3aa: CASSPGQPDTDTQYF; CDR3nt: TGTGCCAGCAGTCCAGGACAACCGGACACAGATACGCAGTATTTT
d_gene: TRBD1; abundance: -; j_gene: TRBJ2-5; v_gene: TRBV28; CDR3aa: CASSPTGVETQYF; CDR3nt: TGTGCCAGCAGCCCGACAGGGGTAGAGACCCAGTACTTC
d_gene: TRBD1; abundance: -; j_gene: TRBJ1-2; v_gene: TRBV7-8; CDR3aa: CASSYGPTGRSGYTF; CDR3nt: TGTGCCAGCAGCTACGGGCCGACAGGGAGAAGTGGCTACACCTTC
d_gene: -; abundance: -; j_gene: TRBJ1-1; v_gene: TRBV19; CDR3aa: CASKESRTRHTEAFF; CDR3nt: TGTGCCAGTAAGGAGTCGAGGACTCGGCACACTGAAGCTTTCTTT
d_gene: TRBD1; abundance: -; j_gene: TRBJ1-6; v_gene: TRBV5-1; CDR3aa: CASSLEGTGVSPLHF; CDR3nt: TGCGCCAGCAGCTTGGAAGGGACAGGCGTGTCACCCCTCCACTTT
d_gene: -; abundance: -; j_gene: TRBJ1-2; v_gene: TRBV9; CDR3aa: CASSPPGGGYTF; CDR3nt: TGTGCCAGCAGCCCCCCCGGCGGGGGCTACACCTTC
d_gene: TRBD1; abundance: -; j_gene: TRBJ2-3; v_gene: TRBV11-2; CDR3aa: CASSFGTGPTDTQYF; CDR3nt: TGTGCCAGCAGCTTTGGGACAGGGCCCACAGATACGCAGTATTTT
d_gene: -; abundance: -; j_gene: TRBJ2-7; v_gene: TRBV18; CDR3aa: CASSQDFSYEQYF; CDR3nt: TGTGCCAGCTCACAGGACTTCTCCTACGAGCAGTACTTC
d_gene: -; abundance: -; j_gene: TRBJ1-3; v_gene: TRBV5-6; CDR3aa: CASSLARYSGNTIYF; CDR3nt: TGTGCCAGCAGCCTGGCCAGGTACTCTGGAAACACCATATATTTT
d_gene: -; abundance: -; j_gene: TRBJ1-6; v_gene: TRBV28; CDR3aa: CASSFKGRYSPLHF; CDR3nt: TGTGCCAGCAGTTTTAAGGGGCGGTATTCACCCCTCCACTTT
d_gene: TRBD2; abundance: -; j_gene: TRBJ2-2; v_gene: TRBV24-1; CDR3aa: CATSDPTSGETGELFF; CDR3nt: TGTGCCACCAGTGATCCAACTAGCGGGGAAACCGGGGAGCTGTTTTTT
d_gene: -; abundance: once; j_gene: TRBJ1-1; v_gene: TRBV19; CDR3aa: CASSGDMGTGRDTEAFF; CDR3nt: TGTGCCAGTAGTGGGGACATGGGGACTGGGAGGGACACTGAAGCTTTCTTT
d_gene: TRBD2; abundance: once; j_gene: TRBJ2-3; v_gene: TRBV11-2; CDR3aa: CASSPRSGGAPTDTQYF; CDR3nt: TGTGCCAGCAGCCCGAGGAGCGGGGGGGCCCCCACAGATACGCAGTATTTT
d_gene: -; abundance: -; j_gene: TRBJ1-2; v_gene: TRBV2; CDR3aa: CASSETGYGYTF; CDR3nt: TGTGCCAGCAGTGAAACCGGGTATGGCTACACCTTC
d_gene: -; abundance: once; j_gene: TRBJ1-2; v_gene: TRBV5-5; CDR3aa: CASSSGAESNYGYTF; CDR3nt: TGTGCCAGCAGCTCAGGGGCGGAGTCTAACTATGGCTACACCTTC
d_gene: -; abundance: -; j_gene: TRBJ2-3; v_gene: TRBV5-4; CDR3aa: CASSLGGAGTDTQYF; CDR3nt: TGTGCCAGCAGCCTCGGCGGGGCAGGGACAGATACGCAGTATTTT
d_gene: TRBD2; abundance: few; j_gene: TRBJ2-3; v_gene: TRBV7-2; CDR3aa: CASSLHLAGGPLDTQYF; CDR3nt: TGTGCCAGCAGCTTACACCTAGCGGGGGGGCCATTAGATACGCAGTATTTT
d_gene: TRBD2; abundance: few; j_gene: TRBJ2-3; v_gene: TRBV5-6; CDR3aa: CASSLETSGGRDTQYF; CDR3nt: TGTGCCAGCAGCTTGGAGACTAGCGGGGGGAGAGATACGCAGTATTTT
d_gene: -; abundance: many; j_gene: TRBJ1-2; v_gene: TRBV6-2/TRBV6-3; CDR3aa: CASSSTGRENGYTF; CDR3nt: TGTGCCAGCAGTTCCACGGGAAGGGAAAATGGCTACACCTTC